These 23 T cell receptor beta chains were all obtained from the same sample, sequenced in a study of long-term antiretroviral therapy in people with HIV. This was the immunoSEQ v3.0 assay at survey level. The repertoire was sequenced with immunoSEQ multiplex PCR; TCRdb's copy has only in-frame clones and lacks some. The sample lists about 34,000 clones; about four fifths were seen once. The material sequenced was unsorted PBMCs, taken 1.9 years after starting antiretroviral therapy. Receptors originate from a man between 18 and 35 years old with HIV.

This clone was picked up a small number of times. The rearrangement joins TRBV6-1 to TRBJ1-2; perhaps TRBD1 as D (6 bases). This CDR3 spans 16 amino acids. Germline V gene sequence: CDR1 MNHNS, CDR2 SASEGT. V shed 3 bases and J shed 5 bases, with 19 bases lying between them. The CDR3 is CASSELITGYPYGYTF. The DNA for the CDR3 is TGTGCCAGCAGTGAGCTCATAACAGGGTATCCGTATGGCTACACCTTC.

The chain employs TRBV4-1 and TRBJ2-1; D unresolved. Germline values: CDR1 MGHRA, CDR2 YSYEKL. The V end was cut by 2 bases, the J end by 3 bases, with 14 bases between. This CDR3 region has 16 residues. The CDR3 spells CASSQLDLLDYNEQFF. The DNA for the CDR3 is TGCGCCAGCAGCCAATTAGACCTCCTGGACTACAATGAGCAGTTCTTC.

V gene TRBV9 combines with J gene TRBJ2-1; no firm D call. There are 17 residues in the CDR3. Between the trimmed V and J ends, which lost 3 bases and 4 bases, there was a span of 20 bases. Germline CDR1 SGDLS, CDR2 YYNGEE. The CDR3 bases are TGTGCCAGCAGCGCCAAGATCGAATTACGGGCTTACAATGAGCAGTTCTTC. Translated, it gives CASSAKIELRAYNEQFF.

The rearrangement joins TRBV5-4 to TRBJ2-7, with TRBD2 matching 8 bases. The CDR3 sequence is 14 residues long. Germline V lookup: CDR1 SGHNT, CDR2 YYREEE (reference sequence). J was trimmed by 2 bases and V by 5 bases; bases with no gene match: 6. CDR3 loop: CASSLTSGPYEQYF. The DNA for the CDR3 is TGTGCCAGCAGTCTTACTAGCGGTCCCTACGAGCAGTACTTC.

The chain is built from TRBV11-2 and TRBJ1-4; no firm D call. Germline V gives CDR1 SGHAT, CDR2 FQNNGV. Between the trimmed V and J ends, which lost 6 bases and 0 bases, there was a span of 11 bases. The CDR3 contains 15 residues. In DNA, the CDR3 is TGTGCCAGCAGTCACGTCAGTGCAACTAATGAAAAACTGTTTTTT. It encodes CASSHVSATNEKLFF.

The chain recombines TRBV5-5 with TRBJ2-1; D ambiguous. Trimming removed 0 bases at V and 12 bases at J, with 13 bases between. Germline V lookup: CDR1 SGHKS, CDR2 YYEKEE (reference sequence). The CDR3 is made up of 13 amino acids. The CDR3 DNA reads as TGTGCCAGCAGCTTGGAGGCCCCGTCGAGGCAGTTCTTC. Translating it yields CASSLEAPSRQFF. Using reference TRBV5-5 and TRBJ2-1 for the parts outside the CDR3, the full variable domain is DAGVTQSPTHLIKTRGQQVTLRCSPISGHKSVSWYQQVLGQGPQFIFQYYEKEERGRGNFPDRFSARQFPNYSSELNVNALLLGDSALYLCASSLEAPSRQFFGPGTRLTVL.

The chain carries TRBV19 and TRBJ1-2; D gene unclear. Germline V gene lookup returns CDR1 LNHDA and CDR2 SQIVND (reference sequence). The CDR3 spans 11 residues. V was trimmed by 10 bases and J by 0 bases, leaving 6 bases between them. CDR3 region: CAIGSNYGYTF. For the CDR3, the DNA is TGTGCCATTGGATCTAACTATGGCTACACCTTC. Variable domain in full (rest from reference TRBV19 and TRBJ1-2): DGGITQSPKYLFRKEGQNVTLSCEQNLNHDAMYWYRQDPGQGLRLIYYSQIVNDFQKGDIAEGYSVSREKKESFPLTVTSAQKNPTAFYLCAIGSNYGYTFGSGTRLTVV.

The CDR3 loop is CASSFTGVGYTF. DNA of the CDR3: TGTGCCAGCAGTTTCACAGGGGTTGGCTACACCTTC. The genes are TRBV27 and TRBJ1-2; 7 nucleotides align to TRBD1. Germline V CDR1 and CDR2: MNHEY, SMNVEV (reference sequence). The CDR3 totals 12 residues. V was clipped by 3 bases and J by 7 bases; unmatched bases: 2.

The J gene is TRBJ2-4, the V gene TRBV6-5, with 9 bases that match TRBD2. The V segment lost 0 bases and the J segment 1 base; nucleotides outside the gene matches: 1. CDR1 and CDR2 from the germline V gene are MNHEY and SVGAGI. The CDR3 is 16 residues long. In DNA form, the CDR3 reads TGTGCCAGCAGTTACTCAGGACTAGCGGCCAAAAACATTCAGTACTTC. Amino acids: CASSYSGLAAKNIQYF.

This chain links TRBV28 with TRBJ1-2; D is unresolved. CDR1 is MDHEN, CDR2 SYDVKM, per germline. The CDR3 has 14 residues. Trimming took 6 bases from V and 5 from J, leaving 16 bases between them. CDR3 region: CASRPTSVPYGYTF. CDR3 sequence (DNA): TGTGCCAGCAGACCGACTTCGGTCCCATATGGCTACACCTTC.

The chain carries TRBV6-5 and TRBJ1-4; 10 positions agree with TRBD1. Trimming cost V 6 bases and J 5 bases; bases outside gene matches: 3. The CDR3 is 14 residues long. CDR1 and CDR2 (germline): MNHEY, SVGAGI. The CDR3 bases are TGTGCCAGCAGCCTGGGACAGGGGAATGAAAAACTGTTTTTT. It translates to CASSLGQGNEKLFF.

V and J are TRBV11-2 and TRBJ2-5; 7 bases fit TRBD2. The CDR3 has 15 residues. The V segment lost 4 bases and the J segment 7 bases; nucleotides outside the gene matches: 12. Germline V gene data show CDR1 as SGHAT and CDR2 as FQNNGV. CDR3 coding DNA: TGTGCCAGCAGCTCCCCCAGCGGGGTCGGAGGGACCCAGTACTTC. This codes for CASSSPSGVGGTQYF.

This chain links TRBV6-1 with TRBJ2-3; TRBD2 aligns across 11 bases. The germline V gene has CDR1 MNHNS and CDR2 SASEGT. The CDR3 covers 15 residues. V shed 5 bases, J shed 5 bases, and the junction held 6 bases outside the gene matches. CDR3 DNA sequence: TGTGCCAGCAGTTCCACTAGCGGGGGAATAGATACGCAGTATTTT. Translated, it gives CASSSTSGGIDTQYF.

The V gene is TRBV18, the J gene TRBJ1-3; a possible D gene is TRBD1 (5 bases). Per germline, CDR1 KGHSH and CDR2 LQKENI. The CDR3 covers 16 residues. V lost 3 bases to trimming and J lost 4 bases, with 16 bases between them. The CDR3 nucleotides are TGTGCCAGCTCACCGAACAGCGGGGCGAGGGGAAACACCATATATTTT. It codes for CASSPNSGARGNTIYF.

The CDR3: CASSPGGISNQPQHF. CDR3 DNA sequence: TGTGCCAGCAGCCCCGGGGGAATTAGCAATCAGCCCCAGCATTTT. V usage is TRBV7-2 and J usage is TRBJ1-5; perhaps TRBD1 as D (5 bases). V dropped 5 bases and J dropped 0 bases, with 11 bases sitting between them. The germline gives CDR1 SGHTA, CDR2 FQGNSA. This CDR3 is 15 amino acids long.

The chain couples TRBV5-4 to TRBJ1-2; D is unresolved. Deletions cut 0 bases from V and 8 bases from J, with 20 bases between. The CDR3 spans 16 residues. Germline values: CDR1 SGHNT, CDR2 YYREEE (reference sequence). The CDR3 bases are TGTGCCAGCAGCTTGGCCAGTGGCAGCCTGATGGGAGGCTACACCTTC. Its protein is CASSLASGSLMGGYTF.

This rearrangement joins TRBV6-1 to TRBJ1-3; TRBD1 agrees at 7 bases. J lost 4 bases, V lost 7 bases, and 4 bases had no gene match. This CDR3 contains 13 residues. The germline gives CDR1 MNHNS, CDR2 SASEGT. The CDR3 region is CASKQGSGNTIYF. CDR3 in DNA: TGTGCCAGCAAACAGGGGTCCGGAAACACCATATATTTT.

This clone was counted only a few times. CDR3 bases: TGTGCCAGCAGTCCAGGGTCCGGGGAGCTGTTTTTT. Protein product: CASSPGSGELFF. The genes are TRBV6-6 and TRBJ2-2; D possibly corresponds to TRBD1 (5 bases). Germline-derived CDR1 and CDR2 are MNHNY and SVGAGI (reference sequence). The CDR3 sequence is 12 residues long. V was trimmed by 5 bases and J by 6 bases, leaving 7 bases between them.

CDR3 in amino acids: CASSFGTPSQGEQYF. The CDR3 nucleotides are TGTGCCAGCAGCTTTGGGACACCCTCCCAGGGCGAGCAGTACTTC. The rearrangement joins TRBV11-2 to TRBJ2-7; D is perhaps TRBD1 (6 bases). The CDR3 length is 15 residues. Trimming left V 3 bases short and J 6 bases short, with 18 bases between. Germline V gene data show CDR1 as SGHAT and CDR2 as FQNNGV. Full variable domain (outside the CDR3, taken from reference TRBV11-2 and TRBJ2-7): EAGVAQSPRYKIIEKRQSVAFWCNPISGHATLYWYQQILGQGPKLLIQFQNNGVVDDSQLPKDRFSAERLKGVDSTLKIQPAKLEDSAVYLCASSFGTPSQGEQYFGPGTRLTVT.

The genes are TRBV9 and TRBJ2-3; D is unclear. Germline loops: CDR1 SGDLS, CDR2 YYNGEE. V dropped 2 bases and J dropped 0 bases, with 10 bases sitting between them. The CDR3 length is 15 residues. This CDR3 is CASSVYSLSTDTQYF. The CDR3 DNA follows: TGTGCCAGCAGCGTTTACAGCCTAAGCACAGATACGCAGTATTTT.

This chain links TRBV5-6 with TRBJ2-3; perhaps TRBD1 as D (6 bases). The CDR3 contains 15 residues. Germline lookup yields CDR1 SGHDT and CDR2 YYEEEE. V was cut by 4 bases and J by 1 base, with 13 bases left in between. The chain's CDR3 is CASSIGPGGTDTQYF. The CDR3, as DNA: TGTGCCAGCAGCATAGGTCCAGGGGGCACAGATACGCAGTATTTT.

This rearrangement joins TRBV19 to TRBJ1-4; TRBD1 matches at 8 bases. V shed 9 bases and J 9 bases; nucleotides not matched to a gene: 6. Germline CDR1 reads LNHDA; CDR2 reads SQIVND (reference sequence). This CDR3 comprises 12 residues. The chain's CDR3 is CASNDRGQKLFF. The CDR3 DNA reads TGTGCCAGCAACGACAGGGGTCAAAAACTGTTTTTT.

The chain joins TRBV7-6 to TRBJ2-7, with TRBD1 as a possible D gene (6 bases). Trimming removed 4 bases from V and 0 bases from J, with 19 bases in between. CDR3 size: 17 residues. CDR1 is SGHVS, CDR2 FNYEAQ, per germline. The chain's CDR3 is CASSSPRDRLSSYEQYF. The CDR3 DNA sequence: TGTGCCAGCAGCTCGCCTAGAGACAGGTTGAGCTCCTACGAGCAGTACTTC. Complete variable domain (other parts from reference TRBV7-6 and TRBJ2-7): GAGVSQSPRYKVTKRGQDVALRCDPISGHVSLYWYRQALGQGPEFLTYFNYEAQQDKSGLPNDRFSAERPEGSISTLTIQRTEQRDSAMYRCASSSPRDRLSSYEQYFGPGTRLTVT.